This T cell receptor (beta chain) was documented in a study of T cell responses to AZD1222 COVID-19 vaccine. Findings of the study overall: The number of AZD1222 recipients seropositive at baseline was only five or six.

Profiled with immunoSEQ multiplex PCR; TCRdb holds only in-frame clones, not every one. Of around 100,000 clones detected, about nine tenths appear once; the ten largest clones hold over 40%. Comment on this clone: Its antigen is unknown.

This specimen was peripheral blood, taken on day 0 of AZD1222 vaccination. This clonotype originated in an adult in good health.

The CDR3 sequence: CASSPWDGEEEKLFF. Here the CDR3 DNA reads TGTGCCAGCAGCCCCTGGGACGGCGAGGAGGAAAAACTGTTTTTT. The chain combines TRBV4-2 with TRBJ1-4; D is possibly TRBD1 (5 bases). CDR1 LGHNA and CDR2 YNFKEQ come from the germline V gene. Trimming stripped 4 bases from V and 8 bases from J, with 17 bases between. The CDR3 covers 15 residues.